The 7 T cell receptor beta chains listed next were all sequenced from one sample in a study of blood T cell repertoires in COVID-19. TCRdb's table, derived via immunoSEQ multiplex PCR, lists solely in-frame clones and lacks some. The sample yields about 260,000 clones, 85% to 90% seen once. Sequenced material: PBMCs or T cells enriched from blood (not recorded which). The source is a woman aged 25 to 39 with acute COVID-19.

The rearrangement links TRBV27 to TRBJ1-5; no clear D gene. Germline V CDR1 and CDR2: MNHEY, SMNVEV (reference sequence). V was pared by 5 bases and J by 9 bases, with 23 bases between. CDR3 size: 16 residues. The CDR3 DNA reads TGTGCCAGCAGTCCGAGGGCAGCTCTCGGAAGTGTGCCCCAGCATTTT. Translation: CASSPRAALGSVPQHF.

The gene calls are TRBV10-1 and TRBJ2-7; the D is unclear. The V gene's germline CDR1 is WNHNN and CDR2 SYGVQD (reference sequence). V lost 3 bases and J 2 bases, leaving 8 bases between the germline ends. This CDR3 is 13 amino acids long. The CDR3 protein is CASSDPRTYEQYF. In DNA form, the CDR3 reads TGCGCCAGCAGTGATCCGCGTACCTACGAGCAGTACTTC.

V gene TRBV6-5 combines with J gene TRBJ2-3; 8 bases agree with TRBD1. Trimming cost V 6 bases and J 6 bases; bases outside gene matches: 8. There are 14 residues in the CDR3. Germline V lookup: CDR1 MNHEY, CDR2 SVGAGI. The CDR3 nucleotides are TGTGCCAGCAGCGGACAGGGTACGGGTGATACGCAGTATTTT. Protein sequence: CASSGQGTGDTQYF.

The genes are TRBV3-1 (or the pseudogene TRBV3-2) and TRBJ2-7; 14 bases are shared with TRBD2. The V gene end was trimmed by 6 bases and the J gene end by 6 bases; junction bases not matched to a gene: 4. The germline CDR1 and CDR2 sequences are LGHDT and YNNKEL (reference sequence). This CDR3 region has 14 residues. The CDR3 DNA reads TGTGCCAGCAGGGGGACTAGCGGGAGTTCCGAGCAGTACTTC. The encoded protein is CASRGTSGSSEQYF.

V and J are TRBV18 and TRBJ2-1, with 8 positions matching TRBD1. J gave up 4 bases and V 3 bases, and 5 bases lay outside the gene matches. There are 15 residues in the CDR3. The germline V gene has CDR1 KGHSH and CDR2 LQKENI. CDR3 region: CASSPGQEGYNEQFF. CDR3 nucleotides: TGTGCCAGCTCACCGGGACAGGAGGGGTACAATGAGCAGTTCTTC.

The rearrangement uses TRBV11-1 and TRBJ2-1; 9 bases are a match to TRBD2. Germline V CDR1 and CDR2: SGHAT, FQDESV (reference sequence). This CDR3 region has 15 residues. J was trimmed by 7 bases and V by 5 bases; bases with no gene match: 9. CDR3 protein: CASSQHLAGENEQFF. CDR3 bases: TGTGCCAGCAGCCAACACTTAGCGGGAGAGAATGAGCAGTTCTTC.

V gene TRBV10-2 combines with J gene TRBJ2-3; 11 bases align to TRBD2. Germline CDR1 WSHSY, CDR2 SAAADI. V was clipped by 6 bases and J by 0 bases; unmatched bases: 8. The CDR3 covers 17 residues. CDR3 DNA: TGCGCCAGCAGCGCCGGGACTAGCGGAGCTAGCACAGATACGCAGTATTTT. Encoded protein: CASSAGTSGASTDTQYF.